This T cell receptor beta chain emerged from a study of blood T cell repertoires in COVID-19. Study-wide background: Both acute and convalescent COVID-19 samples were obtained from the United States, Italy and Spain. Nucleic acid was either cDNA or gDNA, and it came from T cells, B-cell-depleted T cells, or PBMCs.

CDR1 SGHRS and CDR2 YFSETQ come from the germline V gene. This CDR3 has 14 residues. Trimming stripped 0 bases from V and 0 bases from J, with 7 bases between. How the authors handled the data: It was from reference gene primer amplification that nucleated cell counts were estimated. Using immunoSEQ multiplex PCR, the repertoire was profiled, and TCRdb retains in-frame clones only, with some absent. V and J calls and clone size are copied from that table; D and trimming were computed from the DNA. Of about 530,000 clones in the sample, about 89% are singletons; the top ten hold 7.8%. Turning to this clone: Within the sample, other DNA sequences also encode this same CDR3.

A Seattle source enrolled patients during active infection and followed them longitudinally. Sequencing used peripheral blood. The chain uses TRBV5-1 and TRBJ2-7; perhaps TRBD2 as D (6 bases). The source is a woman between 45 and 65 years old with COVID-19, enrolled during active disease. CDR3 region: CASSLDGSSYEQYF. As DNA, the CDR3 is TGCGCCAGCAGCTTGGACGGGAGCTCCTACGAGCAGTACTTC.